This is a list of T cell receptor beta chains from one sample in a study of T cell responses to AZD1222 COVID-19 vaccine. Method: immunoSEQ multiplex PCR; TCRdb's copy keeps in-frame clones and lacks some. The table has 150,000 or so clones, about 89% seen once. The starting material was peripheral blood, obtained 28 days after the second AZD1222 dose. The receptors were gathered from an adult who received the AZD1222 COVID-19 vaccine. Each CDR3 is given with its conserved first and last residue. The order of the fields is clone size, V gene, J gene, CDR3 protein. Only part of the rows carry a size: once, few, many, or a class if the clone is expanded.

.	TRBV10-1	TRBJ2-1	CASSESGSSYNEQFF
few	TRBV5-4	TRBJ2-2	CASSKPWTGEGTGELFF
.	TRBV7-3	TRBJ2-1	CASSLSAGSEQFF
.	TRBV11-3	TRBJ2-1	CASSFFPEGALHYNEQFF
.	TRBV11-2	TRBJ2-3	CASSLLRPDTQYF
.	TRBV7-8	TRBJ2-3	CASSPRGGFGTDTQYF
.	TRBV9	TRBJ2-3	CASSVEGLGTDTQYF
.	TRBV7-9	TRBJ2-7	CASSSWGRADSYEQYF
once	TRBV9	TRBJ1-3	CASSATQGEANTIYF
.	TRBV4-2	TRBJ2-1	CASSQDPTSGYNEQFF
.	TRBV29-1	TRBJ1-2	CSVEGVRGAPLDGYTF
once	TRBV19	TRBJ1-6	CASRRDSNSPLHF
.	TRBV5-6	TRBJ1-1	CASLSAGTEAFF
.	TRBV21-1	TRBJ2-2	CASNGPGLRANTGELFF
.	TRBV20-1	TRBJ1-4	CSAPTSQLFF
.	TRBV7-9	TRBJ1-2	CASSFGREGYGYTF
once	TRBV6-5	TRBJ1-2	CASSRPGGLNYGYTF
.	TRBV5-1	TRBJ1-1	CASSPETGLNTEAFF
.	TRBV3-1/TRBV3-2	TRBJ2-2	CASSPGTGRFTGELFF
.	TRBV5-1	TRBJ2-2	CASSGTGNTGELFF
.	TRBV4-1	TRBJ2-3	CASSPSYVDTQYF
once	TRBV5-1	TRBJ1-2	CASSLDRANYGYTF
few	TRBV18	TRBJ2-7	CASSPGLAGIYEQYF
.	TRBV6-2/TRBV6-3	TRBJ1-4	CASSYSFFTTRTNEKLFF
.	TRBV24-1	TRBJ2-3	CATSEPQGPTDTQYF
.	TRBV7-3	TRBJ1-6	CASSLDGLSPLHF
.	TRBV2	TRBJ1-4	CASTRQGDEKLFF
.	TRBV28	TRBJ1-5	CASGGPQHF
.	TRBV11-3	TRBJ2-5	CASSLDRDAETQYF
.	TRBV15	TRBJ2-7	CATSRDQAGGEQYF
.	TRBV13	TRBJ2-7	CASSLGDGSSPYEQYF
.	TRBV28	TRBJ1-6	CASSTRQGAYNSPLHF
.	TRBV7-9	TRBJ2-3	CASSQRVRSSTDTQYF
.	TRBV7-9	TRBJ2-1	CASSGWTSGRSHNEQFF
.	TRBV6-5	TRBJ1-4	CASSYRTWGTNEKLFF
once	TRBV28	TRBJ2-7	CASSEVFNEQYF
once	TRBV10-3	TRBJ2-2	CAISVVGQDTGELFF
.	TRBV27	TRBJ2-1	CASTHLGQGFRNEQFF
few	TRBV6-4	TRBJ1-3	CASMNRSSGNTIYF
.	TRBV5-1	TRBJ2-3	CASSQGTGAMDTQYF
.	TRBV7-2	TRBJ2-7	CASSFDPGGYEQYF
.	TRBV27	TRBJ1-1	CASSRTGLDTEAFF